This T cell receptor beta chain stems from a study of blood T cell repertoires in COVID-19. Study-wide context: Sites in the United States, Italy and Spain provided acute and convalescent COVID-19 samples. PBMCs, B-cell-depleted T cells, or T cells were the source of the cDNA or gDNA that made up the material.

CDR1 and CDR2 (germline): LNHDA, SQIVND (reference sequence). The V end lost 3 bases, the J end lost 0 bases, and 12 bases lay between the germline ends. The CDR3 covers 15 residues. Per the original methods: Estimation of nucleated cell counts was performed using reference gene primer amplification. Profiling relied on immunoSEQ multiplex PCR, and the TCRdb table lists in-frame clones only, not all of them. V and J calls plus clone size are reproduced from that table; the DNA served to infer D and trimming. The sample contains fewer than 700,000 clones, approximately 91% of which appear only once. Recruited during active infection, patients (from Seattle) were subsequently followed longitudinally.

Sequencing was done on a sample of peripheral blood. The source of this sequence is a woman in her 50s with COVID-19, enrolled during active disease. This chain connects TRBV19 to TRBJ2-7, with D possibly being TRBD2 (5 bases). CDR3 amino acids: CASSIRLGSSYEQYF. The CDR3 coding sequence is TGTGCCAGTAGTATCCGCCTGGGGAGCTCCTACGAGCAGTACTTC. The full variable domain, completed using reference TRBV19 and TRBJ2-7, is DGGITQSPKYLFRKEGQNVTLSCEQNLNHDAMYWYRQDPGQGLRLIYYSQIVNDFQKGDIAEGYSVSREKKESFPLTVTSAQKNPTAFYLCASSIRLGSSYEQYFGPGTRLTVT.